The 10 T cell receptor beta chains given below trace back to one sample, sequenced in a study of T cells in tuberculosis. Produced via immunoSEQ multiplex PCR; TCRdb's table is partial and in-frame only. This table holds roughly 34,000 clones, 95% to 96% found once. The sample comprised PBMCs. These receptors originate from a donor aged 10 to 29 with latent tuberculosis or without tuberculosis infection.

V and J are TRBV7-8 and TRBJ2-7; D is unclear. CDR1 is SGHVS, CDR2 FQNEAQ, per germline. The V end lost 1 base, the J end lost 6 bases, and 7 bases lay between the germline ends. The CDR3 spans 12 residues. As DNA, the CDR3 is TGTGCCAGCAGCTTAGTGTTGAGCGAGCAGTACTTC. Translation gives CASSLVLSEQYF. Looking up the rest from reference TRBV7-8 and TRBJ2-7 gives the full variable domain: GAGVSQSPRYKVAKRGQDVALRCDPISGHVSLFWYQQALGQGPEFLTYFQNEAQLDKSGLPSDRFFAERPEGSVSTLKIQRTQQEDSAVYLCASSLVLSEQYFGPGTRLTVT.

V and J are TRBV28 and TRBJ2-7; TRBD2 matches 14 bases. After removal of 2 bases from V and 3 bases from J, the junction contained 3 bases not matched to a gene. CDR1 is MDHEN, CDR2 SYDVKM, per germline. This CDR3 spans 16 amino acids. The CDR3 nucleotides are TGTGCCAGCAGTTTAGGGGGGACTAGCGGGAGCTACGAGCAGTACTTC. It yields the protein CASSLGGTSGSYEQYF.

The V call is TRBV7-8, the J call TRBJ1-1, with 9 bases aligning to TRBD1. CDR3 size: 14 residues. Trimming removed 5 bases from V and 4 bases from J; junction bases left unmatched: 5. Per germline, CDR1 SGHVS and CDR2 FQNEAQ. CDR3 sequence reads: CASSPETGGTEAFF. CDR3 nucleotides: TGTGCCAGCAGCCCAGAGACAGGGGGCACTGAAGCTTTCTTT.

The chain couples TRBV5-1 to TRBJ2-1; 13 bases are a match to TRBD2. This CDR3 is built from 15 residues. In germline, CDR1 is SGHRS, CDR2 YFSETQ. The V and J ends lost 3 bases and 10 bases, in that order; junction bases with no gene match: 7. CDR3 region: CASSSGLAGAEEQFF. CDR3 bases: TGCGCCAGCAGCTCCGGACTAGCGGGAGCGGAGGAGCAGTTCTTC. The whole variable domain, remainder taken from reference TRBV5-1 and TRBJ2-1, is KAGVTQTPRYLIKTRGQQVTLSCSPISGHRSVSWYQQTPGQGLQFLFEYFSETQRNKGNFPGRFSGRQFSNSRSEMNVSTLELGDSALYLCASSSGLAGAEEQFFGPGTRLTVL.

The V gene is TRBV25-1, the J gene TRBJ2-1; 13 bases map to TRBD2. Trimming at V came to 4 bases and at J to 6 bases, leaving 9 bases not matched to a gene. The CDR3 runs to 17 residues. Germline lookup yields CDR1 MGHDK and CDR2 SYGVNS. CDR3 sequence reads: CASSATGLAGRANEQFF. As DNA, the CDR3 is TGTGCCAGCAGTGCGACGGGACTAGCGGGAAGAGCCAATGAGCAGTTCTTC.

The CDR3 DNA reads TGTGCCAGCAGCGCAACTCGATTCGCCCTGGATACGCAGTATTTT. Protein product: CASSATRFALDTQYF. The genes are TRBV9 and TRBJ2-3, with D uncertain. V lost 3 bases and J lost 6, with 17 bases in between. The CDR3 runs 15 residues. Germline V gene lookup returns CDR1 SGDLS and CDR2 YYNGEE.

The V gene is TRBV11-2, the J gene TRBJ2-1; the match to TRBD1 covers 7 bases. CDR3 length equals 14 residues. After removal of 4 bases from V and 3 bases from J, the junction contained 3 bases not matched to a gene. Germline V gene data show CDR1 as SGHAT and CDR2 as FQNNGV. The CDR3 reads CASSSRQGYNEQFF. The CDR3 nucleotides are TGTGCCAGCAGCTCTCGACAGGGCTACAATGAGCAGTTCTTC.

The table lists this clone with a count of one. Sequence at one end of the junction differs from germline and may be a read error. The chain has TRBV5-1 and TRBJ1-2; D ambiguous. CDR3 length: 15 residues. CDR1 is SGHRS, CDR2 YFSETQ, per germline. DNA for the CDR3: TGTGCCAGCAGGCCCCAAGACACGTCTAACTATGGCTACACCTTC. It translates to CASRPQDTSNYGYTF.

V usage is TRBV28 and J usage is TRBJ2-3, with TRBD2 as a possible D gene (6 bases). V was pared by 5 bases and J by 1 base, with 16 bases between. CDR1 is MDHEN, CDR2 SYDVKM, per germline. CDR3 length: 16 residues. This chain's CDR3 is CASSPGSGVRTDTQYF. The CDR3 nucleotides read TGTGCCAGCAGTCCCGGTTCGGGGGTGCGCACAGATACGCAGTATTTT.

CDR3 sequence reads: CASSVDPAGIPSYNEQFF. CDR3 bases: TGTGCCAGCAGCGTAGACCCAGCGGGAATCCCTTCCTACAATGAGCAGTTCTTC. V usage is TRBV9 and J usage is TRBJ2-1; 7 bases align to TRBD2. Germline assignment: CDR1 SGDLS and CDR2 YYNGEE. The J segment lost 1 base and the V segment lost 0 bases, leaving 10 bases of the junction unmatched. This CDR3 has 18 residues.